This T cell receptor beta chain was documented in a study of cytomegalovirus exposure and HLA in healthy donors. Comment on this clone: The target antigen is unknown.

Amplification used 60 Vbeta primers and 13 Jbeta primers. The data were produced by immunoSEQ multiplex PCR, yet TCRdb's version contains in-frame clones alone and is incomplete. The table lists 160,000 or so clones, around 77% of them singletons. Overall study results and limits: The CMV antigen specificity of three CMV-associated chains was confirmed through in vitro analysis.

The trim removed 5 bases at V and 7 bases at J, leaving 12 bases unmatched. The CDR3 consists of 16 residues. Germline V gene data show CDR1 as LNHDA and CDR2 as SQIVND (reference sequence). The sample comprised PBMCs. The genes are TRBV19 and TRBJ2-1; 9 bases align to TRBD1. This TCR came from a man aged 45 to 65 in good health and CMV-seropositive. This CDR3 is CASSPGTGFFPNEQFF. CDR3 sequence (DNA): TGTGCCAGTAGTCCCGGGACAGGGTTTTTCCCAAATGAGCAGTTCTTC.